This is a list of T cell receptor beta chains from one sample in a study of T-cell memory formation after mild COVID-19. Via MiXCR, TCRdb re-called the 5' RACE reads, giving one row per CDR3 protein. The table includes 450,000 to 650,000 distinct CDR3 sequences, about a fifth detected once. Sequencing was performed on PBMCs or a T cell subset sorted from them (not recorded which). The receptors derive from an adult woman who had mild COVID-19 (a few samples of this study predate the infection). Cell type and time point are not known. CDR3s leave out the opening cysteine and the closing phenylalanine or tryptophan. Fields, in order: J gene, V gene, CDR3 protein.

>TRBJ2-3|TRBV4-3
ASSQRTGTITDTQY
>TRBJ2-4|TRBV2
ASSEATVAKNIQY
>TRBJ2-1|TRBV12-3/TRBV12-4
ASSGLAGSSYNEQF
>TRBJ2-2|TRBV6-6
ASSYRAVGELF
>TRBJ2-1|TRBV7-6
ASSLLLGQGARGEQF
>TRBJ1-1|TRBV5-4
ASRPSGPGDTEAF
>TRBJ1-2|TRBV14
ASSLSQGAGYGYT
>TRBJ2-7|TRBV2
ASRQGSHEQY
>TRBJ2-7|TRBV4-2
ASSQWWGREGSYEQY
>TRBJ2-5|TRBV24-1
ATSDYSRETQY
>TRBJ1-2|TRBV12-3/TRBV12-4
ASRNRVLDGYT
>TRBJ2-1|TRBV7-8
ASSSARVAYNEQF
>TRBJ2-7|TRBV11-2
ASSPPGLAGREQY
>TRBJ2-7|TRBV11-3
ASSSASSYEQY
>TRBJ2-3|TRBV6-6
ASSYSAGGNTDTQY
>TRBJ2-3|TRBV20-1
SVTERRGTDTQY
>TRBJ2-7|TRBV6-2/TRBV6-3
ASSSASGGSYEQY
>TRBJ1-6|TRBV7-9
ASSSGAGRNSPLH
>TRBJ1-1|TRBV29-1
SVFYTEAF
>TRBJ2-3|TRBV28
ASSLSPGQFPDTQY
>TRBJ1-2|TRBV7-9
ASSLAGFGYT
>TRBJ2-1|TRBV6-2/TRBV6-3
ASSYPRWGEPSEQF
>TRBJ2-3|TRBV5-4
ASSLASGSIADTQY
>TRBJ2-1|TRBV3-2
ASSQGGGRGLNEQF
>TRBJ2-3|TRBV4-1
ASSQEETGTDTQY
>TRBJ2-7|TRBV13
ASSTGRGAYEQY
>TRBJ2-5|TRBV4-1
ASSQESGTGETQY
>TRBJ2-5|TRBV20-1
SAKTGGWRETQY
>TRBJ2-3|TRBV5-4
ASSLSLAYKADTQY
>TRBJ2-2|TRBV12-3/TRBV12-4
ASSLRDTGELF
>TRBJ1-4|TRBV6-2/TRBV6-3
ASNKPGRSNEKLF